A single sample is the source of the 10 T cell receptor beta chains below, sequenced in a study of control samples from healthy donors and cancer patients. The data were produced by immunoSEQ multiplex PCR, yet TCRdb's version contains in-frame clones alone and is incomplete. Here the sample spans about 180,000 clones, just over 90% being singletons. Sequencing used blood. Receptor source: a man aged 25-45 years in good health.

V is TRBV18 and J is TRBJ1-2; unclear D gene. CDR1 is KGHSH and CDR2 is LQKENI in the germline V gene. V lost 6 bases and J lost 1, with 12 bases in between. This CDR3 region has 14 residues. The CDR3 reads CASSAFTDNYGYTF. The CDR3 region has the DNA TGTGCCAGCTCGGCGTTTACGGATAACTATGGCTACACCTTC. Using reference TRBV18 and TRBJ1-2 for the parts outside the CDR3, the full variable domain is NAGVMQNPRHLVRRRGQEARLRCSPMKGHSHVYWYRQLPEEGLKFMVYLQKENIIDESGMPKERFSAEFPKEGPSILRIQQVVRGDSAAYFCASSAFTDNYGYTFGSGTRLTVV.

The chain carries TRBV7-2 and TRBJ2-2, with TRBD2 as a possible D gene (6 bases). The CDR3 sequence is 16 residues long. V lost 2 bases, J lost 2 bases, and 12 bases lay in between. Looked up from germline, CDR1 is SGHTA and CDR2 is FQGNSA. The CDR3 loop is CASSLLVADNTGELFF. CDR3 coding DNA: TGTGCCAGCAGCTTATTGGTAGCGGACAACACCGGGGAGCTGTTTTTT.

The V call is TRBV10-3, the J call TRBJ2-1; D not certain. The CDR3 is 12 residues long. Trimming pared 11 bases from V and 1 base from J, leaving 9 bases between. Germline values: CDR1 ENHRY, CDR2 SYGVKD. The CDR3, as DNA: TGTGCCGTCGGACCTTCCTACAATGAGCAGTTCTTC. Protein sequence: CAVGPSYNEQFF.

This clone is a singleton in its sample. The rearrangement links TRBV7-9 to TRBJ2-5; D unclear. Per the germline V gene, CDR1 is SEHNR and CDR2 is FQNEAQ (reference sequence). This CDR3 has 14 amino acids. V was pared by 5 bases and J by 5 bases, with 15 bases between. CDR3 amino acids: CASSPSPHWETQYF. CDR3 coding DNA: TGTGCCAGCAGCCCAAGCCCTCATTGGGAGACCCAGTACTTC.

The genes are TRBV27 and TRBJ2-1, with TRBD2 matching over 10 bases. After removal of 3 bases from V and 5 bases from J, the junction contained 10 bases not matched to a gene. The CDR3 totals 17 residues. CDR1 and CDR2 (germline): MNHEY, SMNVEV (reference sequence). CDR3 sequence: CASSFSLTSGMNNEQFF. The CDR3 coding sequence is TGTGCCAGCAGTTTCTCCCTCACTAGCGGGATGAACAATGAGCAGTTCTTC.

V usage is TRBV7-9 and J usage is TRBJ2-7; D is perhaps TRBD1 (6 bases). Trimming left V 5 bases short and J 2 bases short, with 13 bases between. The CDR3 has 14 amino acids. Germline CDR1 and CDR2: SEHNR and FQNEAQ (reference sequence). The chain's CDR3 is CASSNRDTPYEQYF. CDR3 nucleotides: TGTGCCAGCAGCAACCGGGACACCCCCTACGAGCAGTACTTC.

The chain combines TRBV28 with TRBJ1-2; D is ambiguous. CDR1 and CDR2 (germline): MDHEN, SYDVKM. CDR3 size: 17 residues. V lost 5 bases and J lost 8, with 27 bases in between. This CDR3 reads CASSHGTFGRPIGGYTF. CDR3 sequence (DNA): TGTGCCAGCAGTCACGGAACTTTTGGCAGGCCCATAGGAGGCTACACCTTC.

Written as DNA, the CDR3 is TGTGCCAGCAGTGAAGGAAGCAACTATGGCTACACCTTC. This gives the protein CASSEGSNYGYTF. This sequence joins TRBV2 and TRBJ1-2; D is unresolved. V gave up 1 base and J gave up 2 bases, with 5 bases separating them. Germline lookup yields CDR1 SNHLY and CDR2 FYNNEI. The CDR3 covers 13 residues.

J is TRBJ1-2 and V is TRBV30, with unresolved D. The CDR3 has 13 amino acids. From germline, CDR1 is GTSNPN and CDR2 SVGIG (reference sequence). The ends were cut back, 3 bases at V and 4 bases at J, with 12 bases in the middle. CDR3: CAWSAPLTYGYTF. The CDR3, as DNA: TGTGCCTGGAGCGCCCCCCTAACCTATGGCTACACCTTC.

This chain joins TRBV10-3 and TRBJ2-4; D is unresolved. The V gene's germline CDR1 is ENHRY and CDR2 SYGVKD. Trimming shortened V by 4 bases and J by 8 bases, and 12 bases separated the two germline ends. The CDR3 totals 13 residues. CDR3 bases: TGTGCCATCAGTGGGGTTGTTCGGGACATTCAGTACTTC. Translation: CAISGVVRDIQYF.